Listed below are T cell receptor beta chains from one sample, sequenced in a study of OX40 agonist ivuxolimab in advanced cancers. TCRdb's copy holds only in-frame clones and misses some; the assay was immunoSEQ multiplex PCR. The repertoire holds about 80,000 clones, with 88% as singletons. This specimen was CD4+ or CD8+ T cells sorted from blood, taken in a trial of the OX40 agonist ivuxolimab. Source of these receptors: an adult with an advanced solid tumor such as melanoma, head and neck, liver or kidney cancer. The CDR3 runs from the conserved cysteine through the conserved F or W. A D gene is named only where the DNA matches it firmly. The size field is filled for only some rows; it gives once, few, many or a size class.

j_gene | d_gene | abundance | v_gene | CDR3aa | CDR3nt
TRBJ1-1 | - | - | TRBV15 | CATSSIRGNTEAFF | TGTGCCACCAGCAGCATTCGGGGAAACACTGAAGCTTTCTTT
TRBJ1-3 | TRBD1 | once | TRBV2 | CASRDRGIPTIYF | TGTGCCAGCAGGGACAGGGGCATCCCCACCATATATTTT
TRBJ1-3 | - | - | TRBV7-9 | CASGRFSSGNTIYF | TGTGCCAGCGGGAGGTTCTCCTCTGGAAACACCATATATTTT
TRBJ1-1 | - | - | TRBV28 | CASSSLQWERTEAFF | TGTGCCAGCAGTTCCCTACAGTGGGAGCGCACTGAAGCTTTCTTT
TRBJ2-3 | - | - | TRBV2 | CASSALSRGNTDTQYF | TGTGCCAGCAGTGCACTTTCACGGGGGAACACAGATACGCAGTATTTT
TRBJ2-1 | - | once | TRBV6-5 | CASSYSKQGGSNEQFF | TGTGCCAGCAGTTACTCGAAACAGGGAGGGAGCAATGAGCAGTTCTTC
TRBJ2-7 | - | - | TRBV29-1 | CSVEGERADSYEQYF | TGCAGCGTTGAAGGCGAGCGGGCGGACTCCTACGAGCAGTACTTC
TRBJ2-1 | TRBD2 | - | TRBV7-3 | CASSLSGGLYNEQFF | TGTGCCAGCAGCCTTAGCGGGGGGCTCTACAATGAGCAGTTCTTC
TRBJ1-1 | TRBD1 | - | TRBV5-1 | CASSAGDRGNTEAFF | TGCGCCAGCAGCGCCGGCGACAGGGGGAACACTGAAGCTTTCTTT
TRBJ2-7 | - | - | TRBV9 | CASSVSGNYEQYF | TGTGCCAGCAGCGTTTCAGGGAACTACGAGCAGTACTTC
TRBJ2-5 | - | - | TRBV14 | CASSQAQTQYF | TGTGCCAGCAGCCAAGCCCAGACCCAGTACTTC
TRBJ1-3 | - | once | TRBV23-1 | CASRLTPLRGGRWKRHIF | TGCGCCAGCAGGCTTACCCCTTTAAGGGGAGGGCGCTGGAAACGCCATATATTT
TRBJ2-2 | - | - | TRBV7-2 | CASSLGAAGELFF | TGTGCCAGCAGCTTAGGCGCGGCCGGGGAGCTGTTTTTT